The 5 T cell receptor beta chains listed next were all sequenced from one sample in a study of CD8 T cell repertoires and HIV-1 epitope variants. Clones were read by immunoSEQ multiplex PCR, and TCRdb kept only the in-frame ones, dropping some. The data hold 4,500 to 6,000 clones, with 60% to 80% observed a single time. What these receptors recognize is not known. Sequencing was carried out using cultured CD8+ T cells derived from PBMCs. Receptors were obtained from a male donor with HIV.

In nucleotides, the CDR3 is TGTGCCAGCTTAGGACAGACGAACACCGGGGAGCTGTTTTTT. This translates into CASLGQTNTGELFF. The gene calls are TRBV6-1 and TRBJ2-2; TRBD1 is a possible D gene (6 bases). This CDR3 has 14 amino acids. The V and J ends lost 8 bases and 0 bases respectively, with 10 bases between them. Germline values: CDR1 MNHNS, CDR2 SASEGT.

The chain joins TRBV19 to TRBJ1-5; TRBD1 matches 8 bases. The CDR3 length is 15 residues. With 9 bases clipped from V and 1 base from J, the junction kept 8 bases outside the gene matches. CDR1 is LNHDA and CDR2 is SQIVND in the germline V gene (reference sequence). The CDR3 sequence: CASQQGVASNQPQHF. The CDR3 DNA reads TGTGCCAGCCAACAGGGGGTAGCGAGCAATCAGCCCCAGCATTTT.

This rearrangement joins TRBV2 to TRBJ2-7; possibly TRBD1 or TRBD2 for D (5 bases each). CDR1 and CDR2 (germline): SNHLY, FYNNEI. Trimming took 1 base from V and 4 from J, leaving 11 bases between them. The CDR3 is made up of 14 amino acids. This CDR3 is CASSEGGEGYEQYF. The CDR3 nucleotides read TGTGCCAGCAGTGAAGGGGGAGAGGGGTACGAGCAGTACTTC.

The chain carries TRBV2 and TRBJ2-1, with TRBD2 as a possible D gene (7 bases). V was trimmed by 5 bases and J by 6 bases, leaving 23 bases between them. The CDR3 runs 17 residues. Germline V gives CDR1 SNHLY, CDR2 FYNNEI. The chain's CDR3 is CASSPLSGGGAFNEQFF. CDR3 sequence (DNA): TGTGCCAGCAGTCCGCTTAGCGGAGGGGGGGCGTTCAATGAGCAGTTCTTC.

The V call is TRBV6-1, the J call TRBJ1-5; D is unclear. V dropped 0 bases and J dropped 3 bases, with 9 bases sitting between them. The germline V gene has CDR1 MNHNS and CDR2 SASEGT. This CDR3 is 15 amino acids long. In nucleotides, the CDR3 is TGTGCCAGCAGTGAAGCGCTGACCTACAATCAGCCCCAGCATTTT. The encoded protein is CASSEALTYNQPQHF.